This T cell receptor (beta chain) originates from a study of beta chain features in type 1 diabetes. Study summary: The patients were much like the healthy donors in age, gender and cell yields. Whole-study findings and limits: Researchers caution that PCR might favor shorter templates, equally among patients and controls. VDJ junctions sequenced from type 1 diabetes patients showed fewer insertions and more deletions.

This CDR3 comprises 14 residues. Trimming pared 4 bases from V and 4 bases from J, leaving 17 bases between. Germline CDR1 reads SQVTM; CDR2 reads ANQGSEA. Isolation of CD4+ naive, central memory, regulatory and stem cell-like memory cells was achieved by sorting via CD45RO/CCR7/CD25/CD127/CD95/CD27. Of note for this clone: Its specificity is unknown.

TCRB transcripts that were expressed got sequenced, as all of the isolated RNA had been reverse transcribed. Assay used: immunoSEQ multiplex PCR; TCRdb lists only in-frame clones, some missing. The data contain about 260,000 clones, over 65% of them singletons. The V gene is TRBV29-1, the J gene TRBJ2-7, with D tentatively TRBD1 (6 bases). This receptor was obtained from a man aged 30 to 39 in good health. Input material: naive CD4+ T cells from blood. CDR3 residues: CSVGYVGHKYEQYF. The CDR3 region has the DNA TGCAGCGTTGGTTATGTGGGACATAAATACGAGCAGTACTTC.